This entry lists 5 T cell receptor beta chains sequenced from one sample in a study of beta chain features in type 1 diabetes. For these TCRs, the target antigens are not known. Study-level findings and limits: Patients with Type 1 diabetes showed moderately but significantly shorter TCRB CDR3s in all four CD4+ subsets.

Expressed TCRB transcripts were sequenced after all isolated RNA was converted to cDNA. The data were produced by immunoSEQ multiplex PCR, yet TCRdb's version contains in-frame clones alone and is incomplete. The sample holds about 340,000 clones; roughly 13% are singletons and the top ten take 0.015%. The sequenced sample consisted of naive CD4+ T cells from blood. Receptors originate from a woman aged 18-30 years with type 1 diabetes.

This clone has a handful of counts. This rearrangement joins TRBV4-2 to TRBJ2-1; 9 positions match TRBD2. The CDR3 has 16 amino acids. Germline V CDR1 and CDR2: LGHNA, YNFKEQ. After removal of 1 base from V and 4 bases from J, the junction contained 5 bases not matched to a gene. CDR3 bases: TGTGCCAGCAGCCAAGTGGTCCTAGCGGGGTACAATGAGCAGTTCTTC. Translating it yields CASSQVVLAGYNEQFF.

DNA of the CDR3: TGTGCCAGCAGTGAGGCCGGGACTGGGACGGATGAGCAGTTCTTC. It translates to CASSEAGTGTDEQFF. This rearrangement joins TRBV25-1 to TRBJ2-1; D is perhaps TRBD2 (6 bases). V lost 3 bases, J lost 8 bases, and 17 bases lay in between. This CDR3 region has 15 residues. Germline V CDR1 and CDR2: MGHDK, SYGVNS.

The V call is TRBV19, the J call TRBJ2-5, with 12 positions matching TRBD2. The J segment lost 4 bases and the V segment lost 3 bases, leaving 6 bases of the junction unmatched. The germline CDR1 and CDR2 sequences are LNHDA and SQIVND (reference sequence). This CDR3 has 16 amino acids. In DNA, the CDR3 is TGTGCCAGTAGTATTGGGACTAGCGGGTGGGGAGAGACCCAGTACTTC. Translating it yields CASSIGTSGWGETQYF. Drawing the rest from reference TRBV19 and TRBJ2-5, the complete variable domain is DGGITQSPKYLFRKEGQNVTLSCEQNLNHDAMYWYRQDPGQGLRLIYYSQIVNDFQKGDIAEGYSVSREKKESFPLTVTSAQKNPTAFYLCASSIGTSGWGETQYFGPGTRLLVL.

This clone was found a few times. The chain links TRBV30 to TRBJ1-3; D is perhaps TRBD1 (6 bases). Germline CDR1 reads GTSNPN; CDR2 reads SVGIG (reference sequence). The CDR3 contains 15 residues. V shed 2 bases and J shed 3 bases, with 14 bases lying between them. CDR3 in DNA: TGTGCCTGGAGTACGGGACACCCGTTTGGAAACACCATATATTTT. Its translation: CAWSTGHPFGNTIYF.

This clone was picked up a small number of times. This sequence joins TRBV5-1 and TRBJ2-5; 9 bases line up with TRBD1. Germline lookup yields CDR1 SGHRS and CDR2 YFSETQ. The CDR3 totals 15 residues. After removal of 5 bases from V and 2 bases from J, the junction contained 7 bases not matched to a gene. The CDR3 protein is CASRRRTGVQETQYF. CDR3 in DNA: TGCGCCAGCAGGCGTAGGACAGGGGTTCAAGAGACCCAGTACTTC.